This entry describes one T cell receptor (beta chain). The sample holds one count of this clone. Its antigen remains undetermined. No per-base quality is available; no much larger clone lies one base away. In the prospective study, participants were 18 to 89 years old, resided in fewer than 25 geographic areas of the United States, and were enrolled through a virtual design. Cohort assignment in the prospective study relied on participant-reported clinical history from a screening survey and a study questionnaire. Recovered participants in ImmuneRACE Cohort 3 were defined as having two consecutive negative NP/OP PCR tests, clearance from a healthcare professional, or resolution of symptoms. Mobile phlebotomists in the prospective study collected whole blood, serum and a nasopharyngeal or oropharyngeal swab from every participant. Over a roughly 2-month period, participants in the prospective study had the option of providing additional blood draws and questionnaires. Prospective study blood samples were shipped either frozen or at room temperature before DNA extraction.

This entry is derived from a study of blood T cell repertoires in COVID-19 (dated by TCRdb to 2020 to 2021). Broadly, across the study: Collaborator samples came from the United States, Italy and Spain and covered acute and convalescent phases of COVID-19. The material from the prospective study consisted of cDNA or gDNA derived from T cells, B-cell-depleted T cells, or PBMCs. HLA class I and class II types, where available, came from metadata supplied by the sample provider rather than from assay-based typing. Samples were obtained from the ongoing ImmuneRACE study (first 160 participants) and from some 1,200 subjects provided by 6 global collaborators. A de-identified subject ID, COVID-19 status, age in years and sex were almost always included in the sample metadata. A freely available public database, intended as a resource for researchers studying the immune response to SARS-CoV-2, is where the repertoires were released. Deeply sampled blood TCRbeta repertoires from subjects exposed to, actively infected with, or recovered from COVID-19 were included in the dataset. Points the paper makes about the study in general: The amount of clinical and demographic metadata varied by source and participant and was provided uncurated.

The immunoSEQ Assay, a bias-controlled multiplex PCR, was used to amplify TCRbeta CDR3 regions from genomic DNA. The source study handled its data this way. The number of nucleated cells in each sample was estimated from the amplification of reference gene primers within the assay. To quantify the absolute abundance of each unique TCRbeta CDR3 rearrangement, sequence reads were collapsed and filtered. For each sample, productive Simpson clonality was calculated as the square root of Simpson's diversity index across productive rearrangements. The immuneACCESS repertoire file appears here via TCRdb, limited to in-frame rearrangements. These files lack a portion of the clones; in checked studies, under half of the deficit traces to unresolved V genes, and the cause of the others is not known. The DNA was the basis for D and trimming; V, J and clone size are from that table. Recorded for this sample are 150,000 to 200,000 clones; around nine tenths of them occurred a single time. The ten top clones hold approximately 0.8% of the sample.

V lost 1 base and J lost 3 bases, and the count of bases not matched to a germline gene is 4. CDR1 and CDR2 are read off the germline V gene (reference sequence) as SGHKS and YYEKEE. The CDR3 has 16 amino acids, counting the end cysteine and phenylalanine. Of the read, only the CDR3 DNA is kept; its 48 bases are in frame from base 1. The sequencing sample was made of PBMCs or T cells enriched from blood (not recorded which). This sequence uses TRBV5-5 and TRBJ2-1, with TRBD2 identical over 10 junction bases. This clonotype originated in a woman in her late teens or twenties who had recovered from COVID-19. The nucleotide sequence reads TGTGCCAGCAGCTTGCAGATAGCGGGAGGCTACAATGAGCAGTTCTTC. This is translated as CASSLQIAGGYNEQFF.